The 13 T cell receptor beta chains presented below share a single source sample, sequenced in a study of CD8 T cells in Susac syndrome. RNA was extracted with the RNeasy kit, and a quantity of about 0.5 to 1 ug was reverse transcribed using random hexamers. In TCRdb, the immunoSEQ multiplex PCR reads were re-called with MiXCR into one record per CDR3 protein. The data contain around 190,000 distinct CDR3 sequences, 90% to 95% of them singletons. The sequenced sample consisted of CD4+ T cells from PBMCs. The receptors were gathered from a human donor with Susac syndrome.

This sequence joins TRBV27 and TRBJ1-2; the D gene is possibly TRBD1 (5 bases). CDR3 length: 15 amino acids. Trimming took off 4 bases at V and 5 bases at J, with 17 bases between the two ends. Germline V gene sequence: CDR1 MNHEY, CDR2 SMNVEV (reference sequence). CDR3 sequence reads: CASSYGGEARYGYTF. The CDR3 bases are TGTGCCAGCAGTTATGGAGGGGAAGCCCGATATGGCTACACCTTC.

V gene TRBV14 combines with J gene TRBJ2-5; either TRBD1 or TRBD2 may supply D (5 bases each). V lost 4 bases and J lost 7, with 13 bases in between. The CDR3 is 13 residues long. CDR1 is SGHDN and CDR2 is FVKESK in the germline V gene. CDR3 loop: CASSLDNGGTQYF. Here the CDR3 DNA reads TGTGCCAGCAGCCTGGACAATGGAGGGACCCAGTACTTC.

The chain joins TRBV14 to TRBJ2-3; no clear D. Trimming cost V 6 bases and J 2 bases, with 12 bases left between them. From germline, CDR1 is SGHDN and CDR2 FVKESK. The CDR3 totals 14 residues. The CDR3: CASSNNQLTDTQYF. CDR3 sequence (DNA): TGTGCCAGCAGTAATAACCAGCTCACAGATACGCAGTATTTT.

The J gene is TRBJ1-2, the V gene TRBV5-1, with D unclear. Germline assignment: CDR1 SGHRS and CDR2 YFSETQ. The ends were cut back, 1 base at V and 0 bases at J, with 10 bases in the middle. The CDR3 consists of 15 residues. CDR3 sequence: CASSLTSPSNYGYTF. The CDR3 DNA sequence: TGCGCCAGCAGCTTGACCAGCCCCTCTAACTATGGCTACACCTTC. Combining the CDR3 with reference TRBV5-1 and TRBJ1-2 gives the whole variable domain KAGVTQTPRYLIKTRGQQVTLSCSPISGHRSVSWYQQTPGQGLQFLFEYFSETQRNKGNFPGRFSGRQFSNSRSEMNVSTLELGDSALYLCASSLTSPSNYGYTFGSGTRLTVV.

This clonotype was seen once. The chain's CDR3 is CASSPLAGGYTDTQYF. The CDR3 DNA is TGTGCCAGCAGTCCACTAGCGGGGGGGTACACAGATACGCAGTATTTT. The rearrangement joins TRBV12-3 or TRBV12-4 to TRBJ2-3; 13 nucleotides agree with TRBD2. Trimming took 5 bases from V and 2 from J; bases not matched to a gene: 4. The CDR3 contains 16 residues.

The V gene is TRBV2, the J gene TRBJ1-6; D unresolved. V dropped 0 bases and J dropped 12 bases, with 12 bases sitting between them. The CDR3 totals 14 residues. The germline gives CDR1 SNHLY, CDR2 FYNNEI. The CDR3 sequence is CASSEAPPREPLHF. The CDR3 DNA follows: TGTGCCAGCAGTGAAGCGCCTCCAAGGGAACCCCTCCACTTT. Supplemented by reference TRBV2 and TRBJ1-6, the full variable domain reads EPEVTQTPSHQVTQMGQEVILRCVPISNHLYFYWYRQILGQKVEFLVSFYNNEISEKSEIFDDQFSVERPDGSNFTLKIRSTKLEDSAMYFCASSEAPPREPLHFGNGTRLTVT.

CDR3 amino acids: CSVTTGAYGYTF. For the CDR3, the DNA is TGCAGCGTCACGACAGGAGCGTATGGCTACACCTTC. V gene TRBV29-1 combines with J gene TRBJ1-2, with a tentative D call TRBD1 (6 bases). Deletions cut 6 bases from V and 5 bases from J, with 13 bases between. CDR3 length equals 12 residues. Germline loops: CDR1 SQVTM, CDR2 ANQGSEA.

The DNA of the CDR3 is TGCAGTGCTAGACCGTCGGACAGGGGGTCTTATAGCAATCAGCCCCAGCATTTT. Encoded protein: CSARPSDRGSYSNQPQHF. The chain recombines TRBV20-1 with TRBJ1-5; 10 bases agree with TRBD1. Germline CDR1 is DFQATT and CDR2 is SNEGSKA (reference sequence). This CDR3 has 18 amino acids. V trimming: 2 bases; J trimming: 0 bases; junction bases outside the gene matches: 10.

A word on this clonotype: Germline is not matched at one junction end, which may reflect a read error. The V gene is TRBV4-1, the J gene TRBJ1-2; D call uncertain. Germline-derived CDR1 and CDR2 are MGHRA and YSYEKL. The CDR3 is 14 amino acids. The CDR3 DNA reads TGCGCCAGCACCCAATCCCCCGGCAACTATGGCTACACCTTC. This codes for CASTQSPGNYGYTF.

CDR3 amino acids: CASSRGTGGRETQYF. Here the CDR3 DNA reads TGTGCCAGCAGCCGGGGGACAGGGGGCAGGGAGACCCAGTACTTC. The V call is TRBV7-2, the J call TRBJ2-5; 12 nucleotides agree with TRBD1. With V trimmed by 5 bases and J by 5 bases, 6 bases remained unmatched. Germline V gene lookup returns CDR1 SGHTA and CDR2 FQGNSA. The CDR3 has 15 amino acids.

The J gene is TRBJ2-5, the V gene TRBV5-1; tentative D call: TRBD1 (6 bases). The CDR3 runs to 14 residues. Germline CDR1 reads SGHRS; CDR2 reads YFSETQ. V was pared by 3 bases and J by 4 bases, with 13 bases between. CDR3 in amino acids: CASSYGLGAETQYF. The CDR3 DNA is TGCGCCAGCAGCTACGGATTGGGGGCAGAGACCCAGTACTTC.

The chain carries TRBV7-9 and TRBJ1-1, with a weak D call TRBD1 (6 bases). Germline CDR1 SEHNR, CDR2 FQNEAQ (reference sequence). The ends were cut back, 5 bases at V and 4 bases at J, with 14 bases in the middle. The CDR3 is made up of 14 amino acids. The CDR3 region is CASSPKGVSTEAFF. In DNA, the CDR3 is TGTGCCAGCAGCCCGAAGGGGGTTAGCACTGAAGCTTTCTTT.

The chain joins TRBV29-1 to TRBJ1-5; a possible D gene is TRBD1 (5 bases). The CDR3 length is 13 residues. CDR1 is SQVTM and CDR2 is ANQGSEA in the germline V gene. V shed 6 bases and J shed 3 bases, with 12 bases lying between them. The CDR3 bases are TGCAGCGTGGGAGACAGTTACAATCAGCCCCAGCATTTT. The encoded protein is CSVGDSYNQPQHF.